One and the same sample provided the 31 T cell receptor beta chains below, sequenced in a study of T cell changes during pregnancy in multiple sclerosis. TCRdb's copy holds only in-frame clones and misses some; the assay was immunoSEQ multiplex PCR. The data show about 35,000 clones, roughly nine tenths seen once. Specimen: CD4+ T cells from peripheral blood mononuclear cells, collected after pregnancy. These receptors were obtained from a female donor in good health, enrolled as a control in a pregnancy study.

The rearrangement joins TRBV30 to TRBJ2-7; D not resolved. V dropped 1 base and J dropped 4 bases, with 11 bases sitting between them. This CDR3 has 13 residues. Germline-derived CDR1 and CDR2 are GTSNPN and SVGIG (reference sequence). This chain's CDR3 is CAWSENSRYEQYF. The CDR3 DNA sequence: TGTGCCTGGAGTGAGAACAGTCGGTACGAGCAGTACTTC. The full variable domain, its missing parts supplied by reference TRBV30 and TRBJ2-7, is SQTIHQWPATLVQPVGSPLSLECTVEGTSNPNLYWYRQAAGRGLQLLFYSVGIGQISSEVPQNLSASRPQDRQFILSSKKLLLSDSGFYLCAWSENSRYEQYFGPGTRLTVT.

V and J are TRBV30 and TRBJ2-1; 7 bases are a match to TRBD2. Germline V gene lookup returns CDR1 GTSNPN and CDR2 SVGIG (reference sequence). This CDR3 spans 16 amino acids. The J segment lost 9 bases and the V segment lost 1 base, leaving 15 bases of the junction unmatched. CDR3 sequence reads: CAWSALSGLSSVEQFF. CDR3 in DNA: TGTGCCTGGAGTGCATTATCGGGACTAAGCTCGGTTGAGCAGTTCTTC.

This clone was seen a handful of times. This chain uses TRBV5-4 with TRBJ2-7; TRBD2 matches at 12 bases. CDR3 length: 15 amino acids. Looked up from germline, CDR1 is SGHNT and CDR2 is YYREEE (reference sequence). Trimming removed 0 bases from V and 3 bases from J; junction bases left unmatched: 1. In nucleotides, the CDR3 is TGTGCCAGCAGCTTGGGGACTAGCGGGATCTACGAGCAGTACTTC. Encoded protein: CASSLGTSGIYEQYF.

The gene calls are TRBV12-2 and TRBJ1-4; TRBD1 is the table's D call, not checked against the DNA. TRBV12-2 corresponds to a pseudogene. This CDR3 has 18 residues. DNA of the CDR3: TGTGCAAGTCGCCCAGTCGTGGTGGGGGCGCGGGCTAATGAAAAACTGTTTTTT. It translates to CASRPVVVGARANEKLFF.

The rearrangement links TRBV7-9 to TRBJ1-4, with 7 bases that match TRBD1. After removal of 11 bases from V and 9 bases from J, the junction contained 12 bases not matched to a gene. Germline V CDR1 and CDR2: SEHNR, FQNEAQ (reference sequence). The CDR3 is 13 amino acids. The CDR3 region has the DNA TGTGCCGGCCGACAGGGCGGTAGGAAAAAACTGTTTTTT. Its protein is CAGRQGGRKKLFF.

The chain employs TRBV7-9 and TRBJ2-7, with a possible D match to TRBD1 (7 bases). This CDR3 contains 15 residues. Germline assignment: CDR1 SEHNR and CDR2 FQNEAQ (reference sequence). Between the trimmed V and J ends, which lost 1 base and 2 bases, there was a span of 12 bases. As DNA, the CDR3 is TGTGCCAGCAGCTTAGGGCAGGGGGGTCCCTACGAGCAGTACTTC. The encoded protein is CASSLGQGGPYEQYF.

The chain is built from TRBV21-1 and TRBJ2-7; the DNA was not used to check the table's D call, TRBD2. TRBV21-1 is a documented pseudogene. The CDR3 contains 19 residues. This CDR3 reads CASSNQLAGGPEGNYEQYF. The CDR3 DNA follows: TGTGCCAGCAGCAACCAACTAGCGGGAGGGCCAGAAGGTAACTACGAGCAGTACTTC.

This sequence joins TRBV15 and TRBJ1-2; the D gene is possibly TRBD1 (6 bases). The V end was cut by 5 bases, the J end by 6 bases, with 10 bases between. This CDR3 is 12 amino acids long. Germline-derived CDR1 and CDR2 are LNHNV and YYDKDF (reference sequence). CDR3 residues: CATSGGADGYTF. The CDR3 nucleotides are TGTGCCACCAGCGGGGGGGCAGATGGCTACACCTTC.

The V call is TRBV7-3, the J call TRBJ2-3, with a tentative D call TRBD2 (7 bases). The V gene lost 5 bases and the J gene lost 5 bases, with 20 bases spanning the gap. Germline loops: CDR1 SGHTA, CDR2 FQGTGA. The CDR3 totals 16 residues. CDR3 in amino acids: CASSLDGGARGDTQYF. In DNA form, the CDR3 reads TGTGCCAGCAGCCTTGATGGGGGGGCCCGTGGAGATACGCAGTATTTT. The full variable domain, with the rest looked up from reference TRBV7-3 and TRBJ2-3, is GAGVSQTPSNKVTEKGKYVELRCDPISGHTALYWYRQSLGQGPEFLIYFQGTGAADDSGLPNDRFFAVRPEGSVSTLKIQRTERGDSAVYLCASSLDGGARGDTQYFGPGTRLTVL.

The gene calls are TRBV6-1 and TRBJ2-5; 8 bases are a match to TRBD2. CDR1 is MNHNS and CDR2 is SASEGT in the germline V gene. The V gene end was trimmed by 4 bases and the J gene end by 3 bases; junction bases not matched to a gene: 7. The CDR3 totals 15 residues. The CDR3 loop reads CASSGGLAREETQYF. The DNA for the CDR3 is TGTGCCAGCAGTGGAGGACTAGCCCGGGAAGAGACCCAGTACTTC.

This chain connects TRBV19 to TRBJ1-5; 11 bases align to TRBD1. The CDR3 runs 15 residues. Per the germline V gene, CDR1 is LNHDA and CDR2 is SQIVND (reference sequence). V was pared by 6 bases and J by 3 bases, with 4 bases of the junction left unmatched. CDR3 nucleotides: TGTGCCAGTAGGGACAGGGGGCAAGACAATCAGCCCCAGCATTTT. It encodes CASRDRGQDNQPQHF.

The gene calls are TRBV28 and TRBJ1-4; D gene unclear. Germline V CDR1 and CDR2: MDHEN, SYDVKM. The CDR3 extends over 14 amino acids. Trimming took off 3 bases at V and 7 bases at J, with 12 bases between the two ends. The CDR3 loop reads CASSFGSGSEKLFF. The DNA for the CDR3 is TGTGCCAGCAGTTTTGGGTCGGGGAGTGAAAAACTGTTTTTT. Drawing the rest from reference TRBV28 and TRBJ1-4, the complete variable domain is DVKVTQSSRYLVKRTGEKVFLECVQDMDHENMFWYRQDPGLGLRLIYFSYDVKMKEKGDIPEGYSVSREKKERFSLILESASTNQTSMYLCASSFGSGSEKLFFGSGTQLSVL.

The V and J genes are TRBV5-1 and TRBJ1-5, with TRBD1 matching over 7 bases. Germline loops: CDR1 SGHRS, CDR2 YFSETQ. V was clipped by 4 bases and J by 5 bases; unmatched bases: 6. The CDR3 contains 14 residues. The CDR3 region is CASSISGTDQPQHF. As DNA, the CDR3 is TGCGCCAGCAGCATCTCCGGGACAGATCAGCCCCAGCATTTT.

The sample holds a few counts of this clone. The chain is built from TRBV4-1 and TRBJ1-3; D may be TRBD1 (6 bases). The V end lost 4 bases, the J end lost 2 bases, and 15 bases lay between the germline ends. The CDR3 is made up of 16 amino acids. Germline CDR1 is MGHRA and CDR2 is YSYEKL. The CDR3 DNA reads TGCGCCAGCAGCCCTAGGGAGGGGGGGGCTGGAAACACCATATATTTT. Residues: CASSPREGGAGNTIYF.

The chain has TRBV2 and TRBJ1-5; D gene unclear. The CDR3 consists of 12 residues. Trimming cost V 8 bases and J 6 bases, with 11 bases left between them. CDR1 is SNHLY, CDR2 FYNNEI, per germline. CDR3 in amino acids: CASSPTGQPQHF. CDR3 DNA: TGTGCCAGCTCACCTACGGGTCAGCCCCAGCATTTT. The full variable domain, its missing parts supplied by reference TRBV2 and TRBJ1-5, is EPEVTQTPSHQVTQMGQEVILRCVPISNHLYFYWYRQILGQKVEFLVSFYNNEISEKSEIFDDQFSVERPDGSNFTLKIRSTKLEDSAMYFCASSPTGQPQHFGDGTRLSIL.

The count of this clone is one. The chain employs TRBV28 and TRBJ1-2; 8 bases align to TRBD1. Per germline, CDR1 MDHEN and CDR2 SYDVKM. The V and J ends lost 11 bases and 2 bases, in that order; junction bases with no gene match: 7. This CDR3 has 13 amino acids. The chain's CDR3 is CAADPGGNYGYTF. The CDR3 nucleotides are TGTGCCGCCGACCCAGGGGGCAACTATGGCTACACCTTC.

The J gene is TRBJ2-3, the V gene TRBV19; TRBD2 aligns across 8 bases. This CDR3 has 14 residues. The junction had 1 base not matched to a gene; V was cut back by 1 base and J by 4 bases. Looked up from germline, CDR1 is LNHDA and CDR2 is SQIVND (reference sequence). The CDR3 loop reads CASSIGLASDTQYF. The CDR3 DNA sequence: TGTGCCAGTAGTATAGGACTAGCGTCAGATACGCAGTATTTT.

This clone appeared a single time. The CDR3 sequence: CASSLPAGNTEAFF. CDR3 in DNA: TGCGCCAGCAGCTTGCCGGCGGGGAACACTGAAGCTTTCTTT. The chain recombines TRBV5-1 with TRBJ1-1; D unclear. Deletions cut 1 base from V and 1 base from J, with 8 bases between. This CDR3 spans 14 amino acids. Germline CDR1 and CDR2: SGHRS and YFSETQ.

The chain recombines TRBV11-3 with TRBJ2-1, with 12 positions matching TRBD2. With 5 bases clipped from V and 7 bases from J, the junction kept 6 bases outside the gene matches. CDR3 length: 15 residues. The germline gives CDR1 SGHNT, CDR2 YENEEA. Here the CDR3 reads CASSPLAGGPNEQFF. The CDR3 DNA reads TGTGCCAGCAGCCCTCTAGCGGGAGGGCCTAATGAGCAGTTCTTC. Based on the CDR3 plus reference TRBV11-3 and TRBJ2-1, the full variable domain is EAGVVQSPRYKIIEKKQPVAFWCNPISGHNTLYWYLQNLGQGPELLIRYENEEAVDDSQLPKDRFSAERLKGVDSTLKIQPAELGDSAVYLCASSPLAGGPNEQFFGPGTRLTVL.

The CDR3, as DNA: TGCGCCAGCAGCTTTAATAGCGGGAAGGGAGAGACCCAGTACTTC. Protein sequence: CASSFNSGKGETQYF. The chain couples TRBV5-1 to TRBJ2-5; TRBD2 matches at 8 bases. The germline CDR1 and CDR2 sequences are SGHRS and YFSETQ. The ends lost 2 bases at V and 4 bases at J; junction bases unmatched: 7. The CDR3 has 15 residues.

The gene calls are TRBV7-9 and TRBJ2-3; 10 bases are a match to TRBD2. Germline assignment: CDR1 SEHNR and CDR2 FQNEAQ (reference sequence). This CDR3 is 14 amino acids long. With V trimmed by 4 bases and J by 5 bases, 3 bases remained unmatched. This chain's CDR3 is CASSSRTSGDTQYF. The CDR3 bases are TGTGCCAGCAGCTCCCGGACTAGCGGAGATACGCAGTATTTT.

The chain has TRBV5-1 and TRBJ2-3; TRBD2 agrees at 9 bases. Looked up from germline, CDR1 is SGHRS and CDR2 is YFSETQ. The J segment lost 3 bases and the V segment lost 4 bases, leaving 12 bases of the junction unmatched. This CDR3 is built from 17 residues. The CDR3 region is CASSQIFGGGGTDTQYF. The CDR3 bases are TGCGCCAGCAGCCAGATTTTTGGCGGGGGGGGGACAGATACGCAGTATTTT.

V is TRBV7-2 and J is TRBJ1-1; possibly TRBD1 for D (6 bases). This CDR3 has 15 amino acids. Trimming stripped 2 bases from V and 0 bases from J, with 10 bases between. CDR1 is SGHTA, CDR2 FQGNSA, per germline. This chain's CDR3 is CASSLTQGMNTEAFF. CDR3 nucleotide sequence: TGTGCCAGCAGCTTAACCCAGGGGATGAACACTGAAGCTTTCTTT.

The chain recombines TRBV4-1 with TRBJ2-4, with 9 bases aligning to TRBD2. CDR3 length: 21 amino acids. Unmatched junction bases numbered 21, after V lost 1 base and J lost 5 bases. CDR1 is MGHRA, CDR2 YSYEKL, per germline. This CDR3 is CASSQAGQLRGRVFNQNIQYF. In DNA form, the CDR3 reads TGCGCCAGCAGCCAAGCGGGACAGCTCCGCGGGAGGGTATTCAACCAAAACATTCAGTACTTC.

This sequence joins TRBV7-7 and TRBJ2-3, with D perhaps TRBD2 (5 bases). Trimming pared 3 bases from V and 2 bases from J, leaving 12 bases between. CDR1 is SSHAT and CDR2 is FNYEAQ in the germline V gene (reference sequence). The CDR3 sequence is 15 residues long. The CDR3 spells CASSLSGTATDTQYF. The CDR3 coding sequence is TGTGCCAGCAGCTTGAGCGGAACCGCCACAGATACGCAGTATTTT.

The genes are TRBV27 and TRBJ2-2; 8 bases fit TRBD2. J was trimmed by 3 bases and V by 5 bases; bases with no gene match: 8. Germline-derived CDR1 and CDR2 are MNHEY and SMNVEV (reference sequence). The CDR3 spans 16 residues. The DNA for the CDR3 is TGTGCCAGCAGTATCGGACTAGCAAAGGACACCGGGGAGCTGTTTTTT. Translation gives CASSIGLAKDTGELFF.

CDR3 sequence: CASSRSGRSYNEQFF. The CDR3 DNA follows: TGTGCCAGCAGCCGTAGCGGGAGGTCCTACAATGAGCAGTTCTTC. The chain couples TRBV6-5 to TRBJ2-1, with 10 bases matching TRBD2. Germline-derived CDR1 and CDR2 are MNHEY and SVGAGI. The V segment lost 6 bases and the J segment 1 base; nucleotides outside the gene matches: 3. This CDR3 has 15 amino acids.

J is TRBJ1-5 and V is TRBV4-2; D is possibly TRBD1 (5 bases). V lost 1 base to trimming and J lost 5 bases, with 15 bases between them. CDR1 and CDR2 from the germline V gene are LGHNA and YNFKEQ. The CDR3 has 16 amino acids. The CDR3 loop reads CASSQVGQVEDQPQHF. The CDR3 DNA sequence: TGTGCCAGCAGCCAAGTGGGGCAGGTTGAGGATCAGCCCCAGCATTTT.

The V gene is TRBV2, the J gene TRBJ1-5; 7 bases match TRBD1. The ends lost 5 bases at V and 1 base at J; junction bases unmatched: 2. There are 14 residues in the CDR3. Germline V CDR1 and CDR2: SNHLY, FYNNEI. The CDR3 nucleotides read TGTGCCAGCAGTATACAGGGGAGCAATCAGCCCCAGCATTTT. The encoded protein is CASSIQGSNQPQHF. The entire variable domain, with the rest obtained from reference TRBV2 and TRBJ1-5, is as follows: EPEVTQTPSHQVTQMGQEVILRCVPISNHLYFYWYRQILGQKVEFLVSFYNNEISEKSEIFDDQFSVERPDGSNFTLKIRSTKLEDSAMYFCASSIQGSNQPQHFGDGTRLSIL.

Notes on this clone: The same CDR3 is also encoded by other DNA sequences in this sample. V gene TRBV4-2 combines with J gene TRBJ2-5; TRBD2 might be the D (6 bases). Germline CDR1 and CDR2: LGHNA and YNFKEQ. The CDR3 length is 14 residues. V gave up 1 base and J gave up 5 bases, with 11 bases separating them. The CDR3 here is CASSQGGVGETQYF. DNA of the CDR3: TGTGCCAGCAGCCAAGGGGGGGTTGGGGAGACCCAGTACTTC.

V is TRBV5-5 and J is TRBJ2-3; 7 nucleotides align to TRBD1. Germline V gene sequence: CDR1 SGHKS, CDR2 YYEKEE (reference sequence). Trimming cost V 4 bases and J 2 bases; bases outside gene matches: 4. This CDR3 is 14 amino acids long. CDR3 DNA: TGTGCCAGCAGCCTGGGACAGTCCACAGATACGCAGTATTTT. Protein sequence: CASSLGQSTDTQYF.